The present TCR beta chain was sequenced within a study of technical replicates of blood from a handful of donors. J lost 8 bases, V lost 0 bases, and 12 bases had no gene match. The germline V gene has CDR1 MGHRA and CDR2 YSYEKL. The CDR3 is made up of 17 amino acids. Here immunoSEQ multiplex PCR was the method, and the copy in TCRdb shows in-frame clones only, minus some. Of 10,000 to 13,000 clones in the sample, around 94% were seen once. This receptor was obtained from a human donor in good health. The sequencing sample was made of PBMCs. The J gene is TRBJ1-2, the V gene TRBV4-1, with TRBD1 matching over 10 bases. CDR3 amino acids: CASSQDLGTGARVGYTF. The CDR3 DNA reads TGCGCCAGCAGCCAAGATCTGGGGACAGGGGCTCGTGTAGGCTACACCTTC.